One sample yielded the 27 T cell receptor beta chains listed below, sequenced in a study of spatial heterogeneity in lung cancer. TCRdb re-called the 5' RACE reads through MiXCR, storing one row per CDR3 protein. The profile shows roughly 48,000 distinct CDR3 sequences, roughly 5% of them singletons. Stated time point: sample taken at primary tumor resection. The material sequenced was PBMCs, taken at surgery. The receptor source for this set is a male donor with early-stage non-small cell lung cancer.

This clonotype was detected many times. This chain connects TRBV7-9 to TRBJ1-2; D is possibly TRBD1 (6 bases). The germline V gene has CDR1 SEHNR and CDR2 FQNEAQ (reference sequence). The V end was cut by 2 bases, the J end by 6 bases, with 10 bases between. CDR3 size: 13 residues. This chain's CDR3 is CASSLSGGHGYTF. In DNA, the CDR3 is TGTGCCAGCAGCTTAAGTGGGGGGCATGGCTACACCTTC. Full variable domain (remainder filled in from reference TRBV7-9 and TRBJ1-2): DTGVSQNPRHKITKRGQNVTFRCDPISEHNRLYWYRQTLGQGPEFLTYFQNEAQLEKSRLLSDRFSAERPKGSFSTLEIQRTEQGDSAMYLCASSLSGGHGYTFGSGTRLTVV.

This clonotype came up many times. The chain is built from TRBV20-1 and TRBJ2-5, with D unresolved. Between the trimmed V and J ends, which lost 0 bases and 3 bases, there was a span of 14 bases. The CDR3 extends over 15 amino acids. CDR1 and CDR2 (germline): DFQATT, SNEGSKA (reference sequence). CDR3 amino acids: CSARDPAGHKETQYF. In DNA, the CDR3 is TGCAGTGCTAGAGATCCTGCAGGCCACAAAGAGACCCAGTACTTC.

This clonotype occurred many times. Written as DNA, the CDR3 is TGTGCCAGCAGCTTGGGGCTAACCACAGATACGCAGTATTTT. This translates into CASSLGLTTDTQYF. The chain joins TRBV5-4 to TRBJ2-3; D not resolved. Germline V CDR1 and CDR2: SGHNT, YYREEE (reference sequence). The CDR3 contains 14 residues. Trimming left V 0 bases short and J 2 bases short, with 7 bases between.

This clonotype was seen repeatedly, ten times or more. This chain connects TRBV4-3 to TRBJ2-3; TRBD2 might be the D (6 bases). CDR1 is LGHNA, CDR2 YSLEER, per germline. The CDR3 covers 16 residues. Trimming took off 1 base at V and 2 bases at J, with 13 bases between the two ends. As DNA, the CDR3 is TGCGCCAGCAGCCAAGGAGGAGGGGCGCACACAGATACGCAGTATTTT. It yields the protein CASSQGGGAHTDTQYF.

The V gene is TRBV5-1, the J gene TRBJ2-6, with D possibly being TRBD2 (6 bases). With 0 bases removed from V and 2 bases from J, the gap between germline ends came to 15 bases. Germline loops: CDR1 SGHRS, CDR2 YFSETQ. The CDR3 extends over 18 amino acids. The CDR3 bases are TGCGCCAGCAGCTTGGGGACTACGTCCTTAACTGGGGCCAACGTCCTGACTTTC. Protein sequence: CASSLGTTSLTGANVLTF.

At least ten counts were recorded for this clonotype. The genes are TRBV12-3 or TRBV12-4 and TRBJ1-3; the D is unclear. Trimming left V 2 bases short and J 2 bases short, with 7 bases between. The CDR3 length is 14 residues. The CDR3 reads CASSLQRPGNTIYF. The CDR3 DNA is TGTGCCAGCAGTTTACAGCGGCCTGGAAACACCATATATTTT.

This clonotype was picked up many times. This rearrangement joins TRBV24-1 to TRBJ1-2; D gene uncertain. V lost 2 bases and J lost 8, with 11 bases in between. Germline CDR1 KGHDR, CDR2 SFDVKD. This CDR3 spans 13 amino acids. The CDR3 DNA reads TGTGCCACCAGTGATTCGGCGGAGGGAGGCTACACCTTC. This gives the protein CATSDSAEGGYTF.

The chain employs TRBV12-3 or TRBV12-4 and TRBJ2-1; D is undetermined. V was trimmed by 4 bases and J by 6 bases, leaving 13 bases between them. The CDR3 consists of 14 residues. CDR3 bases: TGTGCCAGCAGTTGGACCCTCATAGCCAATGAGCAGTTCTTC. Protein sequence: CASSWTLIANEQFF.

This clonotype was seen many times. The chain uses TRBV6-5 and TRBJ2-2; D remains ambiguous. The CDR3 extends over 14 amino acids. Trimming removed 4 bases from V and 4 bases from J, with 10 bases in between. Per germline, CDR1 MNHEY and CDR2 SVGAGI. The chain's CDR3 is CASSSSWVTGELFF. The DNA for the CDR3 is TGTGCCAGCAGTTCCTCATGGGTCACCGGGGAGCTGTTTTTT.

This clonotype was seen many times. The chain couples TRBV9 to TRBJ2-7; 15 bases line up with TRBD2. This CDR3 comprises 16 residues. Germline lookup yields CDR1 SGDLS and CDR2 YYNGEE. The junction had 7 bases not matched to a gene; V was cut back by 2 bases and J by 7 bases. CDR3 bases: TGTGCCAGCAGCGTCGGACTAGCGGGAGGGCCTCGGGAGCAGTACTTC. As protein: CASSVGLAGGPREQYF.

This clonotype has at least ten counts. V is TRBV20-1 and J is TRBJ2-5, with 12 bases lining up with TRBD1. The V gene's germline CDR1 is DFQATT and CDR2 SNEGSKA (reference sequence). Germline trimming cut 5 bases from V and 5 bases from J; bases unmatched to any gene: 6. The CDR3 sequence is 14 residues long. Here the CDR3 reads CSARDRGPGETQYF. The CDR3 DNA reads TGCAGTGCTCGGGACAGGGGGCCGGGGGAGACCCAGTACTTC.

This clonotype was seen only a few times. The V call is TRBV5-1, the J call TRBJ1-1; D is unclear. The CDR3 is 13 residues long. Per germline, CDR1 SGHRS and CDR2 YFSETQ. Trimming took 2 bases from V and 1 from J, leaving 6 bases between them. The CDR3 DNA is TGCGCCAGCAGCTTTCAACCGAACACTGAAGCTTTCTTT. Its protein is CASSFQPNTEAFF. The full variable domain, its missing parts supplied by reference TRBV5-1 and TRBJ1-1, is KAGVTQTPRYLIKTRGQQVTLSCSPISGHRSVSWYQQTPGQGLQFLFEYFSETQRNKGNFPGRFSGRQFSNSRSEMNVSTLELGDSALYLCASSFQPNTEAFFGQGTRLTVV.

This clonotype was counted ten times or more. The rearrangement uses TRBV18 and TRBJ2-5; D possibly corresponds to TRBD2 (5 bases). V lost 6 bases and J 2 bases, leaving 10 bases between the germline ends. Germline loops: CDR1 KGHSH, CDR2 LQKENI. There are 13 residues in the CDR3. The CDR3 protein is CASSPPGQETQYF. Here the CDR3 DNA reads TGTGCCAGCTCCCCCCCGGGGCAAGAGACCCAGTACTTC.

The table lists this clonotype with many counts. The chain links TRBV20-1 to TRBJ1-1; D is uncertain. The CDR3 totals 13 residues. V was pared by 5 bases and J by 4 bases, with 14 bases between. The germline V gene has CDR1 DFQATT and CDR2 SNEGSKA (reference sequence). The CDR3 DNA sequence: TGCAGTGCTGTCGGGAGGGCGGGCACTGAAGCTTTCTTT. It yields the protein CSAVGRAGTEAFF.

This clonotype was seen at least ten times. The chain is built from TRBV19 and TRBJ1-5; 10 nucleotides line up with TRBD1. V was clipped by 4 bases and J by 2 bases; unmatched bases: 17. The CDR3 has 20 amino acids. Looked up from germline, CDR1 is LNHDA and CDR2 is SQIVND (reference sequence). The CDR3 DNA reads TGTGCCAGTAGTAGAAGGCCGGGACAGGGGAAAGAAAGCGGCAATCAGCCCCAGCATTTT. The encoded protein is CASSRRPGQGKESGNQPQHF.

In its sample, this clonotype was seen many times. The chain uses TRBV20-1 and TRBJ2-5, with TRBD1 as a possible D gene (5 bases). The CDR3 sequence is 12 residues long. The germline V and J ends were trimmed by 5 bases and 2 bases, with 9 bases remaining between them. Germline V gene data show CDR1 as DFQATT and CDR2 as SNEGSKA (reference sequence). Written as DNA, the CDR3 is TGCAGTGCTCTCCGACAGCAAGAGACCCAGTACTTC. Protein product: CSALRQQETQYF.

This clonotype was picked up many times. The rearrangement joins TRBV7-9 to TRBJ2-3, with a weak D call TRBD2 (6 bases). This CDR3 contains 15 residues. The ends were cut back, 1 base at V and 4 bases at J, with 12 bases in the middle. Per the germline V gene, CDR1 is SEHNR and CDR2 is FQNEAQ (reference sequence). The chain's CDR3 is CASSLVAGPADTQYF. CDR3 nucleotides: TGTGCCAGCAGCTTAGTTGCGGGACCTGCAGATACGCAGTATTTT.

The sample holds many counts of this clonotype. V gene TRBV25-1 combines with J gene TRBJ2-1, with TRBD2 identical over 7 bases. The germline V gene has CDR1 MGHDK and CDR2 SYGVNS. CDR3 length equals 16 residues. J lost 4 bases, V lost 3 bases, and 9 bases had no gene match. This chain's CDR3 is CASSDLTGTNYNEQFF. The CDR3, as DNA: TGTGCCAGCAGTGACCTCACCGGGACTAATTACAATGAGCAGTTCTTC.

About this clonotype itself: This may be a read error: a much more frequent sequence differs by one nucleotide. The chain recombines TRBV6-1 with TRBJ2-7; no clear D gene. V was trimmed by 7 bases and J by 5 bases, leaving 18 bases between them. The CDR3 loop spans 14 amino acids. Germline assignment: CDR1 MNHNS and CDR2 SASEGT. In DNA form, the CDR3 reads TGTGCCAGCACCCCCCACAAGGCCTCACACGAGCAGTACTTC. This translates into CASTPHKASHEQYF.

This clonotype was observed many times. The chain carries TRBV6-2 or TRBV6-3 and TRBJ1-5; the match to TRBD1 covers 9 bases. Per germline, CDR1 MNHEY and CDR2 SVGEGT. The trim removed 8 bases at V and 4 bases at J, leaving 6 bases unmatched. This CDR3 spans 14 amino acids. The CDR3 bases are TGTGCCAGCCGCCGGACAGGGGAGAATCAGCCCCAGCATTTT. Translated, it gives CASRRTGENQPQHF.

This clonotype was picked up many times. This chain joins TRBV5-1 and TRBJ2-1; 11 bases fit TRBD2. The germline gives CDR1 SGHRS, CDR2 YFSETQ. There are 17 residues in the CDR3. Trimming removed 0 bases from V and 2 bases from J; junction bases left unmatched: 4. CDR3: CASSLEASGRPYNEQFF. In nucleotides, the CDR3 is TGCGCCAGCAGCTTGGAAGCTAGCGGGAGGCCCTACAATGAGCAGTTCTTC.

This clonotype was counted a few times. The V gene is TRBV7-6, the J gene TRBJ2-5; 7 bases align to TRBD1. The CDR3 is 13 amino acids. Unmatched junction bases numbered 3, after V lost 5 bases and J lost 3 bases. Germline CDR1 SGHVS, CDR2 FNYEAQ. The CDR3 reads CASSTTGKETQYF. The CDR3 DNA is TGTGCCAGCAGCACGACAGGGAAAGAGACCCAGTACTTC.

This clonotype was detected ten times or more. This chain connects TRBV6-6 to TRBJ1-1, with 10 bases fitting TRBD1. The CDR3 totals 16 residues. Per the germline V gene, CDR1 is MNHNY and CDR2 is SVGAGI (reference sequence). Germline trimming cut 2 bases from V and 3 bases from J; bases unmatched to any gene: 6. This chain's CDR3 is CASSYPEGTGDTEAFF. DNA for the CDR3: TGTGCCAGCAGTTACCCAGAAGGGACAGGGGACACTGAAGCTTTCTTT.

At least ten counts were recorded for this clonotype. The chain links TRBV18 to TRBJ1-3, with 7 bases fitting TRBD1. The CDR3 extends over 21 amino acids. The germline V gene encodes CDR1 KGHSH and CDR2 LQKENI. With 4 bases clipped from V and 4 bases from J, the junction kept 25 bases outside the gene matches. CDR3 loop: CASSRYSGTAVNPERGNTIYF. The DNA of the CDR3 is TGTGCCAGCTCACGTTATTCCGGGACAGCGGTTAACCCGGAGAGGGGAAACACCATATATTTT.

This clonotype appeared a few times. The V and J genes are TRBV12-3 or TRBV12-4 and TRBJ2-2; D ambiguous. The V end lost 6 bases, the J end lost 4 bases, and 6 bases lay between the germline ends. CDR3 size: 12 residues. Here the CDR3 reads CASSRATGELFF. CDR3 sequence (DNA): TGTGCCAGCAGCAGAGCCACCGGGGAGCTGTTTTTT.

Comments on this clonotype: This may come from a read error, since a much larger clone is one base off. This chain's CDR3 is CASSPLGYTQYF. DNA for the CDR3: TGTGCCAGCAGCCCCTTGGGGTATACGCAGTATTTT. V is TRBV7-9 and J is TRBJ2-3, with D hard to call. This CDR3 spans 12 amino acids. V dropped 5 bases and J dropped 7 bases, with 10 bases sitting between them. Germline CDR1 reads SEHNR; CDR2 reads FQNEAQ (reference sequence).

In its sample, this clonotype was seen many times. The chain carries TRBV3-1 and TRBJ2-2, with TRBD2 identical over 8 bases. Germline V gene lookup returns CDR1 LGHDT and CDR2 YNNKEL (reference sequence). The CDR3 runs 16 residues. V lost 4 bases and J lost 2; bases outside the gene matches: 6. The CDR3 nucleotides read TGTGCCAGCAGCCGGCAGACTAGCGACAACACCGGGGAGCTGTTTTTT. It translates to CASSRQTSDNTGELFF.